This T cell receptor (beta chain) was retrieved from a study of vaccination and CD4 T cells after COVID-19. Across the whole study: From HCoV-229E, HCoV-OC43, HCoV-NL63 and SARS-CoV-2, overlapping spike peptides were used to stimulate the cells. The study, taken as a whole, reports: For convalescent patients, a median about 86% of reactive clones surfaced exclusively after vaccination.

Sequenced with the Oncomine TCR Beta short-read assay was DNA taken from cultured CD4+ T cells. Using the QIAamp micro DNA kit, genomic DNA was extracted from the CD4+ T cells that had been cultured. TCRdb redid the calling of the PCR reads with MiXCR, one entry per CDR3 protein. The sample includes some 6,600 distinct CDR3 sequences, around 29% seen only once; the top ten take approximately 31%. This clonotype showed up just a few times. Antigen unknown. This CDR3 region has 14 residues. The V gene's germline CDR1 is MNHNS and CDR2 SASEGT. The germline V and J ends were trimmed by 7 bases and 0 bases, with 12 bases remaining between them. This sample's treatment: roughly 11-day PBMC culture with coronavirus spike peptide pools or control peptides (ViraFEST assay). Unexposed donor CD4+ T cells predated the COVID-19 pandemic, collected 2011-2018.

The V and J genes are TRBV6-1 and TRBJ1-1; no clear D gene. Sequencing used CD4+ T cells from blood, cultured in vitro. The sequence was collected from a human donor in good health. The CDR3 DNA follows: TGTGCCAGCAACGCCCCGGGGATGAACACTGAAGCTTTCTTT. It specifies CASNAPGMNTEAFF.